A single count supports the clone carrying this TCR beta chain. V lost 9 bases and J lost 1, with 12 bases in between. Germline V gene sequence: CDR1 MNHEY, CDR2 SMNVEV (reference sequence). The CDR3 is 13 residues long. With random hexamers, reverse transcription was performed on about 0.45 to 1 ug of RNA. The authors amplified TCR beta CDR3 across 54 Vbeta and 13 Jbeta using immunoSEQ multiplex PCR. TCRdb analysed the immunoSEQ multiplex PCR reads with MiXCR anew, one entry per CDR3 protein. This table has a few hundred thousand distinct CDR3 sequences, approximately 81% appearing once. This record belongs to a study of CD8 T cells in Susac syndrome.

Sequenced sample: CD8+ T cells from PBMCs. The rearrangement joins TRBV27 to TRBJ1-1, with a tentative D call TRBD1 (5 bases). The sequence was collected from a human donor with multiple sclerosis. The CDR3: CASWDFPNTEAFF. CDR3 DNA: TGTGCCAGTTGGGACTTCCCGAACACTGAAGCTTTCTTT.